These T cell receptor beta chains were read from a single sample in a study of cytomegalovirus exposure and HLA in healthy donors. Method: immunoSEQ multiplex PCR; TCRdb's copy keeps in-frame clones and lacks some. The sample records about 170,000 clones, almost 75% being singletons. Material for sequencing was PBMCs. Every receptor here comes from a woman aged 18-30 years in good health and CMV-seropositive. The CDR3 runs from the conserved cysteine through the conserved F or W. A D gene is named only where the DNA matches it firmly. The size entry is marked missing in some rows and otherwise reads once, few, many or a size class.

>.|TRBV29-1|TRBJ1-1|.
TGCAGCGTCCTCGGACAGTACATGAACACTGAAGCTTTCTTT
CSVLGQYMNTEAFF
>TRBD1|TRBV5-1|TRBJ2-7|.
TGCGCCAGCAGCTTTGAGGACAGGGGGCTCGACGAGCAGTACTTC
CASSFEDRGLDEQYF
>.|TRBV7-2|TRBJ2-3|once
TGTGCCAGCAGCCGATATAGCAATCAGCCCCAGTATTTT
CASSRYSNQPQYF
>TRBD1|TRBV25-1|TRBJ1-4|.
TGTGCCAGCGGTTTCGGGACAGAGAGTCTGTTTTTT
CASGFGTESLFF
>TRBD1|TRBV4-3|TRBJ2-3|.
TGCGCCAGCAGCCCTAAACAGGGGCCAGCGGATACGCAGTATTTT
CASSPKQGPADTQYF
>TRBD1|TRBV4-3|TRBJ1-6|.
TGCGCCAGCAGCCAAACCCGGACAGGCTATAATTCACCCCTCCACTTT
CASSQTRTGYNSPLHF
>TRBD1|TRBV7-2|TRBJ1-3|.
TGTGCCAGCAGCCCGACAGGGGGGTTTGGAAACACCATATATTTT
CASSPTGGFGNTIYF
>.|TRBV30|TRBJ2-7|.
TGTGCCTGGGGGCGTCACGAGCAGTACTTC
CAWGRHEQYF
>.|TRBV7-9|TRBJ1-2|.
TGTTCCAGCAGCCTTGACGAAAGACTACCTAACTATGGCTACACCTTC
CSSSLDERLPNYGYTF
>TRBD1|TRBV11-2|TRBJ2-1|once
TGTGCCAGCAGCTTAGGGGACAGGGGTAATGAGCAGTTCTTC
CASSLGDRGNEQFF
>.|TRBV11-2|TRBJ1-2|once
TGTGCCAGCAGCTTAGGCGGCCCGGCCGCGGGTGAAGGCTACACCTTC
CASSLGGPAAGEGYTF
>.|TRBV18|TRBJ1-3|.
TGTGCCAGCTCACCCCCGGGAGGAAACACCATATATTTT
CASSPPGGNTIYF
>.|TRBV27|TRBJ1-5|few
TGTGCCAGCAGTTTATCGCAGGGCCGTCGGCAGCATTTT
CASSLSQGRRQHF
>TRBD1|TRBV7-2|TRBJ2-6|.
TGTGCCAGCAGCTCCGGACAGGGACTCTCTGGGGCCAACGTCCTGACTTTC
CASSSGQGLSGANVLTF
>TRBD1|TRBV7-2|TRBJ1-1|.
TGTGCCAGCAGCCTGGACAGGGTTTGGGGTACTGAAGCTTTCTTT
CASSLDRVWGTEAFF
>.|TRBV2|TRBJ2-7|once
TGTGCCAGCAGACAGGGTCACGAGCAGTACTTC
CASRQGHEQYF
>TRBD2|TRBV15|TRBJ2-3|.
TGTGCCACCAGCCATGGGACTAGCGGCTACACAGATACGCAGTATTTT
CATSHGTSGYTDTQYF
>.|TRBV7-2|TRBJ1-3|.
TGTGCCAGCAGCTCCCGTGACTTCGTTCGAAACACCATATATTTT
CASSSRDFVRNTIYF
>TRBD2|TRBV10-3|TRBJ2-7|.
TGTGCCATCAGCCTGCGGGGGGACTACGAGCAGTACTTC
CAISLRGDYEQYF
>TRBD1|TRBV6-5|TRBJ2-3|once
TGTGCCAGCGGTCAGGGGGTATGGGATACGCAGTATTTT
CASGQGVWDTQYF
>TRBD1|TRBV4-2|TRBJ2-7|.
TGTGCCAGCAGAGGACAGGGGGCCGGCGAGCAGTACTTC
CASRGQGAGEQYF
>TRBD2|TRBV10-3|TRBJ2-1|.
TGTGCCATCAGTGGGAGGCTAGCGGGGGCCTCCTACAATGAGCAGTTCTTC
CAISGRLAGASYNEQFF
>TRBD2|TRBV19|TRBJ2-7|.
TGTGCCAGTACCCCAAACAGCGGGACGTATATTTACGAGCAGTACTTC
CASTPNSGTYIYEQYF
>.|TRBV30|TRBJ1-6|.
TGTGCCTGGAGTCTTCCCTGGGGCGCGTTTGATTCACCCCTCCACTTT
CAWSLPWGAFDSPLHF
>.|TRBV6-5|TRBJ1-4|.
TGTGCCAGCAGTCCCAGGGGATCTAAAGGGGAAAAACTGTTTTTT
CASSPRGSKGEKLFF
>.|TRBV6-5|TRBJ1-6|.
TGTGCCAGTACTCGGGGTGATTCACCCCTCCACTTT
CASTRGDSPLHF
>.|TRBV30|TRBJ1-3|.
TGTGCCTGGACCCGAGGGGGAGCTGGAAACACCATATATTTT
CAWTRGGAGNTIYF